One and the same sample provided the 23 T cell receptor beta chains below, sequenced in a study of blood T cell repertoires in COVID-19. The data were produced by immunoSEQ multiplex PCR, yet TCRdb's version contains in-frame clones alone and is incomplete. The table lists about 26,000 clones, approximately 87% of them singletons. Sequencing was performed on peripheral blood. Receptor source: a human donor in a cohort sampled during active COVID-19.

V and J are TRBV5-1 and TRBJ2-3; the match to TRBD2 covers 12 bases. The CDR3 is 16 residues long. CDR1 and CDR2 (germline): SGHRS, YFSETQ. J lost 4 bases, V lost 3 bases, and 6 bases had no gene match. The CDR3 sequence: CASSSGLAGTADTQYF. The CDR3 DNA follows: TGCGCCAGCAGCTCGGGACTAGCGGGCACGGCAGATACGCAGTATTTT. The full variable domain, completed using reference TRBV5-1 and TRBJ2-3, is KAGVTQTPRYLIKTRGQQVTLSCSPISGHRSVSWYQQTPGQGLQFLFEYFSETQRNKGNFPGRFSGRQFSNSRSEMNVSTLELGDSALYLCASSSGLAGTADTQYFGPGTRLTVL.

V usage is TRBV6-5 and J usage is TRBJ1-6, with 7 bases lining up with TRBD1. This CDR3 has 13 amino acids. Germline-derived CDR1 and CDR2 are MNHEY and SVGAGI. With 6 bases clipped from V and 8 bases from J, the junction kept 4 bases outside the gene matches. The CDR3 sequence: CASSPGQYSPLHF. For the CDR3, the DNA is TGTGCCAGCAGCCCGGGACAGTATTCACCCCTCCACTTT.

CDR3 sequence (DNA): TGCGCCAGCAGCCAAGATGCGGGTCACACAGATACGCAGTATTTT. As protein: CASSQDAGHTDTQYF. This sequence joins TRBV4-3 and TRBJ2-3; tentatively, D is TRBD2 (5 bases). V shed 0 bases and J shed 2 bases, with 9 bases lying between them. Germline V CDR1 and CDR2: LGHNA, YSLEER. The CDR3 length is 15 residues.

This clone was detected once. This chain joins TRBV7-8 and TRBJ2-3; D gene ambiguous. This CDR3 comprises 16 residues. V shed 8 bases and J shed 0 bases, with 18 bases lying between them. Germline CDR1 and CDR2: SGHVS and FQNEAQ. CDR3 residues: CASQPLPALSTDTQYF. The CDR3 DNA reads TGTGCCAGCCAACCCTTACCCGCACTTAGCACAGATACGCAGTATTTT.

The rearrangement joins TRBV3-1 (or the pseudogene TRBV3-2) to TRBJ1-6; TRBD1 agrees at 7 bases. The germline gives CDR1 LGHDT, CDR2 YNNKEL (reference sequence). Trimming took 3 bases from V and 6 from J; bases not matched to a gene: 5. The CDR3 contains 15 residues. DNA for the CDR3: TGTGCCAGCAGCCAGCCGGGACAGATTAATTCACCCCTCCACTTT. It codes for CASSQPGQINSPLHF.

Note on this clone: This sample includes further DNA sequences coding for the same CDR3. The chain combines TRBV20-1 with TRBJ2-3, with D possibly TRBD2 on 6 matching bases. This CDR3 region has 11 residues. Germline CDR1 is DFQATT and CDR2 is SNEGSKA (reference sequence). Between the trimmed V and J ends, which lost 5 bases and 5 bases, there was a span of 8 bases. The CDR3 nucleotides read TGCAGTGCTCTTAGCGGAGATACGCAGTATTTT. This translates into CSALSGDTQYF.

V and J are TRBV4-1 and TRBJ2-7, with 7 bases aligning to TRBD2. Germline loops: CDR1 MGHRA, CDR2 YSYEKL. The CDR3 loop spans 13 amino acids. The trim removed 4 bases at V and 7 bases at J, leaving 7 bases unmatched. DNA for the CDR3: TGCGCCAGCAGCCGAGACGGCGGGAGAGAGCAGTACTTC. Amino acids: CASSRDGGREQYF.

V usage is TRBV6-5 and J usage is TRBJ2-3, with 9 bases matching TRBD1. This CDR3 has 15 amino acids. With V trimmed by 5 bases and J by 1 base, 4 bases remained unmatched. Germline V gives CDR1 MNHEY, CDR2 SVGAGI. This CDR3 is CASSRTGEGTDTQYF. In nucleotides, the CDR3 is TGTGCCAGCAGTCGGACAGGGGAGGGCACAGATACGCAGTATTTT.

V usage is TRBV9 and J usage is TRBJ1-3; 7 bases line up with TRBD1. Germline loops: CDR1 SGDLS, CDR2 YYNGEE. The trim removed 5 bases at V and 6 bases at J, leaving 11 bases unmatched. CDR3 size: 15 residues. This chain's CDR3 is CASSLAAGGTNTIYF. CDR3 nucleotide sequence: TGTGCCAGCAGTCTGGCGGCAGGGGGAACAAACACCATATATTTT.

The chain employs TRBV19 and TRBJ2-7; a weak D match, TRBD2 (7 bases). V lost 11 bases, J lost 0 bases, and 29 bases lay in between. Per germline, CDR1 LNHDA and CDR2 SQIVND (reference sequence). The CDR3 has 18 residues. The CDR3 region has the DNA TGTGCCTTATTTGGGGGGCGGGAGCGCCGGTCGAGCTCCTACGAGCAGTACTTC. Translated, it gives CALFGGRERRSSSYEQYF.

The V call is TRBV6-1, the J call TRBJ2-5; tentatively, D is TRBD2 (7 bases). CDR1 is MNHNS and CDR2 is SASEGT in the germline V gene. The CDR3 consists of 14 residues. V lost 1 base to trimming and J lost 9 bases, with 15 bases between them. The DNA of the CDR3 is TGTGCCAGCAGTGAAGTAGGGGGGGGATGGCCCCAGTACTTC. It yields the protein CASSEVGGGWPQYF.

V is TRBV12-3 or TRBV12-4 and J is TRBJ2-5; a weak D match, TRBD2 (6 bases). The V and J ends lost 4 bases and 4 bases respectively, with 10 bases between them. The length of the CDR3 is 13 residues. The CDR3 loop is CASSWRRGETQYF. The CDR3 DNA reads TGTGCCAGCAGTTGGAGGCGGGGAGAGACCCAGTACTTC.

V is TRBV5-1 and J is TRBJ2-1, with 7 bases that match TRBD2. Germline V gene sequence: CDR1 SGHRS, CDR2 YFSETQ. This CDR3 has 18 amino acids. With 2 bases clipped from V and 1 base from J, the junction kept 12 bases outside the gene matches. CDR3 nucleotides: TGCGCCAGCAGCTTTAGGGTAAGGGAGGGCCGTTCCTACAATGAGCAGTTCTTC. This sequence encodes CASSFRVREGRSYNEQFF. Looking up the rest from reference TRBV5-1 and TRBJ2-1 gives the full variable domain: KAGVTQTPRYLIKTRGQQVTLSCSPISGHRSVSWYQQTPGQGLQFLFEYFSETQRNKGNFPGRFSGRQFSNSRSEMNVSTLELGDSALYLCASSFRVREGRSYNEQFFGPGTRLTVL.

The genes are TRBV28 and TRBJ2-1; 9 bases align to TRBD2. V shed 3 bases, J shed 7 bases, and the junction held 4 bases outside the gene matches. CDR3 length: 14 residues. Germline V gene lookup returns CDR1 MDHEN and CDR2 SYDVKM. This CDR3 reads CASSFGLAGNEQFF. CDR3 bases: TGTGCCAGCAGTTTCGGGCTAGCGGGAAATGAGCAGTTCTTC.

The J gene is TRBJ2-7, the V gene TRBV23-1; 7 bases match TRBD2. TRBV23-1 is designated an ORF whose function remains uncertain. The CDR3 runs to 15 residues. V lost 0 bases, J lost 0 bases, and 2 bases stayed unmatched. As DNA, the CDR3 is TGCGCCAGCAGTCAATCGCCTAGCGGCTCCTACGAGCAGTACTTC. Residues: CASSQSPSGSYEQYF.

This chain links TRBV15 with TRBJ1-1, with a possible D match to TRBD1 (5 bases). Between the trimmed V and J ends, which lost 0 bases and 7 bases, there was a span of 15 bases. The CDR3 runs 15 residues. The germline CDR1 and CDR2 sequences are LNHNV and YYDKDF (reference sequence). The CDR3 bases are TGTGCCACCAGCAGAGATGAAGGGGCGAGAGGTGAAGCTTTCTTT. It specifies CATSRDEGARGEAFF.

V is TRBV7-2 and J is TRBJ2-2, with D perhaps matching TRBD1 (5 bases). Germline V gene sequence: CDR1 SGHTA, CDR2 FQGNSA. The V end lost 1 base, the J end lost 6 bases, and 6 bases lay between the germline ends. This CDR3 is 13 amino acids long. CDR3 protein: CASSLVGPGELFF. In DNA, the CDR3 is TGTGCCAGCAGCTTAGTGGGGCCCGGGGAGCTGTTTTTT.

The CDR3 protein is CASSGDRSEQYF. The CDR3 nucleotides read TGTGCCAGCAGTGGAGACAGGTCGGAGCAGTACTTC. The chain is built from TRBV25-1 and TRBJ2-7; possibly TRBD1 for D (6 bases). Looked up from germline, CDR1 is MGHDK and CDR2 is SYGVNS. The CDR3 contains 12 residues. V was trimmed by 4 bases and J by 7 bases, leaving 11 bases between them.

The chain employs TRBV14 and TRBJ2-7; 10 bases are a match to TRBD2. Trimming at V came to 2 bases and at J to 1 base, leaving 2 bases not matched to a gene. CDR3 length: 15 amino acids. CDR1 and CDR2 from the germline V gene are SGHDN and FVKESK. The CDR3 DNA reads TGTGCCAGCAGCCAATCTAGCGGGAGATCCTACGAGCAGTACTTC. Protein sequence: CASSQSSGRSYEQYF.

J is TRBJ1-4 and V is TRBV27, with 7 bases matching TRBD1. CDR1 is MNHEY, CDR2 SMNVEV, per germline (reference sequence). Trimming removed 0 bases from V and 8 bases from J; junction bases left unmatched: 12. There are 17 residues in the CDR3. The DNA of the CDR3 is TGTGCCAGCAGTTTATCGCCTTACAGGGGAAGCGGGGAAAAACTGTTTTTT. It yields the protein CASSLSPYRGSGEKLFF.

This chain connects TRBV18 to TRBJ1-3; D perhaps matches TRBD1 (5 bases). The CDR3 is made up of 14 amino acids. V was pared by 3 bases and J by 2 bases, with 8 bases between. The V gene's germline CDR1 is KGHSH and CDR2 LQKENI. CDR3 nucleotide sequence: TGTGCCAGCTCACCGGGGGGAACTGGAAACACCATATATTTT. Protein product: CASSPGGTGNTIYF.

This chain links TRBV2 with TRBJ2-7; 9 bases align to TRBD1. The J segment lost 4 bases and the V segment lost 6 bases, leaving 7 bases of the junction unmatched. Germline values: CDR1 SNHLY, CDR2 FYNNEI. This CDR3 region has 14 residues. DNA for the CDR3: TGTGCCAGCAGCCGGACAGGGGATTTTTACGAGCAGTACTTC. Protein: CASSRTGDFYEQYF.

CDR3 residues: CATRTGGNSGNTIYF. Written as DNA, the CDR3 is TGTGCCACGCGGACAGGGGGAAACTCTGGAAACACCATATATTTT. This chain joins TRBV19 and TRBJ1-3, with 10 bases identical to TRBD1. J lost 0 bases, V lost 10 bases, and 6 bases had no gene match. This CDR3 has 15 amino acids. CDR1 and CDR2 from the germline V gene are LNHDA and SQIVND (reference sequence).